Shown below are 17 T cell receptor beta chains from a single sample sequenced in a study of shared clonotypes between healthy human individuals. Clones were read by immunoSEQ multiplex PCR, and TCRdb kept only the in-frame ones, dropping some. This sample yields some 2,100,000 clones, of which approximately 95% are seen a single time; roughly 0.13% belongs to the top ten. The sample taken for sequencing was naive CD4+ T cells sorted from blood. Regarding subset: CD45RA+ positively selected. The receptors stem from a man between 18 and 35 years old in good health.

This chain links TRBV13 with TRBJ1-3; tentatively, D is TRBD1 (6 bases). CDR3 length: 16 residues. Per germline, CDR1 PRHDT and CDR2 FYEKMQ (reference sequence). The ends were cut back, 3 bases at V and 0 bases at J, with 12 bases in the middle. The CDR3 region has the DNA TGTGCCAGCAGCTTGCTGACAGGCAGCTCTGGAAACACCATATATTTT. Encoded protein: CASSLLTGSSGNTIYF.

The chain is built from TRBV5-4 and TRBJ1-1; D possibly corresponds to TRBD1 (6 bases). V was pared by 4 bases and J by 4 bases, with 20 bases between. CDR3 length equals 16 residues. Germline V gives CDR1 SGHNT, CDR2 YYREEE (reference sequence). CDR3 sequence (DNA): TGTGCCAGCAGCCCCAGTTGGTCAGGGGATGTCACTGAAGCTTTCTTT. This translates into CASSPSWSGDVTEAFF.

The chain joins TRBV7-8 to TRBJ2-5, with TRBD2 matching 13 bases. V lost 5 bases to trimming and J lost 5 bases; unmatched junction nucleotides: 8. Germline V lookup: CDR1 SGHVS, CDR2 FQNEAQ. This CDR3 contains 16 residues. CDR3 in amino acids: CASSPRLAGGRETQYF. In nucleotides, the CDR3 is TGTGCCAGCAGCCCGAGACTAGCGGGGGGTCGTGAGACCCAGTACTTC.

The chain couples TRBV6-1 to TRBJ2-7; D may be TRBD1 (6 bases). The CDR3 sequence is 12 residues long. V was clipped by 7 bases and J by 3 bases, with 10 bases between them. Germline values: CDR1 MNHNS, CDR2 SASEGT. The CDR3 DNA reads as TGTGCCAGCAAATTACAGGGCTACGAGCAGTACTTC. Its protein is CASKLQGYEQYF.

The CDR3 sequence is CASSLGTGGAKGEQYF. The CDR3 nucleotides are TGTGCCAGCAGTTTAGGGACAGGGGGCGCGAAAGGCGAGCAGTACTTC. The V call is TRBV28, the J call TRBJ2-7; TRBD1 matches at 12 bases. V was pared by 2 bases and J by 6 bases, with 8 bases of the junction left unmatched. CDR1 is MDHEN, CDR2 SYDVKM, per germline. The CDR3 runs 16 residues.

The rearrangement uses TRBV11-3 and TRBJ2-2; 8 bases line up with TRBD2. The junction had 2 bases not matched to a gene; V was cut back by 4 bases and J by 1 base. This CDR3 spans 15 amino acids. Germline V lookup: CDR1 SGHNT, CDR2 YENEEA. Here the CDR3 reads CASSSGTRNTGELFF. The CDR3 DNA is TGTGCCAGCAGCTCCGGGACTAGGAACACCGGGGAGCTGTTTTTT.

V is TRBV2 and J is TRBJ1-5; the match to TRBD1 covers 11 bases. There are 16 residues in the CDR3. Germline V gene sequence: CDR1 SNHLY, CDR2 FYNNEI. Germline trimming cut 6 bases from V and 3 bases from J; bases unmatched to any gene: 7. The CDR3 sequence: CASSLGTGGFNQPQHF. In DNA, the CDR3 is TGTGCCAGCAGCCTTGGGACAGGGGGGTTCAATCAGCCCCAGCATTTT.

Regarding this clone: At the DNA level, this CDR3 is encoded by other sequences in the same sample as well. CDR3 sequence reads: CASSYSGSNSPLHF. CDR3 bases: TGTGCCAGCAGTTACTCTGGGTCCAATTCACCCCTCCACTTT. The rearrangement links TRBV6-6 to TRBJ1-6; D unresolved. The CDR3 spans 14 residues. The germline V gene encodes CDR1 MNHNY and CDR2 SVGAGI (reference sequence). The germline V and J ends were trimmed by 0 bases and 7 bases, with 7 bases remaining between them.

In its sample, this clone was seen once. V gene TRBV7-2 combines with J gene TRBJ2-6; weak D call: TRBD2 (5 bases). Germline lookup yields CDR1 SGHTA and CDR2 FQGNSA. The CDR3 sequence is 16 residues long. V dropped 2 bases and J dropped 0 bases, with 8 bases sitting between them. CDR3 sequence reads: CASSLFGISGANVLTF. In nucleotides, the CDR3 is TGTGCCAGCAGCTTATTCGGGATCTCTGGGGCCAACGTCCTGACTTTC.

The chain has TRBV5-6 and TRBJ2-3, with D uncertain. The CDR3 loop spans 13 amino acids. Deletions cut 0 bases from V and 7 bases from J, with 9 bases between. From germline, CDR1 is SGHDT and CDR2 YYEEEE. The CDR3 here is CASSLAGMYTQYF. The CDR3 DNA sequence: TGTGCCAGCAGCTTGGCTGGGATGTATACGCAGTATTTT.

This clone turned up a few times. The rearrangement uses TRBV6-5 and TRBJ2-7, with TRBD1 matching 9 bases. CDR1 is MNHEY and CDR2 is SVGAGI in the germline V gene. The J segment lost 6 bases and the V segment lost 5 bases, leaving 8 bases of the junction unmatched. This CDR3 is 14 amino acids long. In DNA, the CDR3 is TGTGCCAGCAGTCCTATACAGGGGGCCGGCGAGCAGTACTTC. It encodes CASSPIQGAGEQYF.

The genes are TRBV2 and TRBJ1-3; D is uncertain. Per germline, CDR1 SNHLY and CDR2 FYNNEI. Trimming removed 4 bases from V and 7 bases from J, with 14 bases in between. The CDR3 contains 14 residues. CDR3 sequence reads: CASSVGLQGNTIYF. The CDR3 DNA follows: TGTGCCAGCAGTGTGGGCCTCCAAGGGAACACCATATATTTT.

V is TRBV5-1 and J is TRBJ2-1, with TRBD1 matching 12 bases. Trimming removed 0 bases from V and 8 bases from J; junction bases left unmatched: 9. Germline CDR1 SGHRS, CDR2 YFSETQ. This CDR3 has 17 residues. The CDR3 sequence is CASSLDVPGQGAYEQFF. The CDR3 coding sequence is TGCGCCAGCAGCTTGGACGTACCGGGACAGGGGGCCTATGAGCAGTTCTTC.

Comment on this clone: Other nucleotide sequences in the sample specify the same CDR3. The J gene is TRBJ1-2, the V gene TRBV5-1, with 8 bases lining up with TRBD1. The CDR3 runs 13 residues. Germline V gives CDR1 SGHRS, CDR2 YFSETQ. The V segment lost 4 bases and the J segment 6 bases; nucleotides outside the gene matches: 5. CDR3 residues: CASSLGQGNGYTF. DNA for the CDR3: TGCGCCAGCAGCCTCGGACAGGGTAATGGCTACACCTTC.

This chain uses TRBV10-1 with TRBJ1-1; possible D gene TRBD1, 5 bases. Germline V gene sequence: CDR1 WNHNN, CDR2 SYGVQD (reference sequence). With 6 bases removed from V and 5 bases from J, the gap between germline ends came to 13 bases. The CDR3 totals 13 residues. The CDR3 protein is CASRRDGGTEAFF. The CDR3 coding sequence is TGCGCCAGCAGAAGGGACGGGGGGACTGAAGCTTTCTTT.

This chain uses TRBV18 with TRBJ2-7; D is ambiguous. The CDR3 is 13 residues long. V gave up 3 bases and J gave up 6 bases, with 12 bases separating them. Germline lookup yields CDR1 KGHSH and CDR2 LQKENI. In DNA form, the CDR3 reads TGTGCCAGCTCACCTATGTCGGTGGGCGAGCAGTACTTC. Its translation: CASSPMSVGEQYF.

The chain recombines TRBV28 with TRBJ2-3; 10 bases fit TRBD2. The CDR3 totals 16 residues. Germline-derived CDR1 and CDR2 are MDHEN and SYDVKM. V was pared by 5 bases and J by 6 bases, with 11 bases of the junction left unmatched. CDR3 DNA sequence: TGTGCCAGCAGTACAAGGACTAGCGGTCCTCCGGATACGCAGTATTTT. This encodes CASSTRTSGPPDTQYF.